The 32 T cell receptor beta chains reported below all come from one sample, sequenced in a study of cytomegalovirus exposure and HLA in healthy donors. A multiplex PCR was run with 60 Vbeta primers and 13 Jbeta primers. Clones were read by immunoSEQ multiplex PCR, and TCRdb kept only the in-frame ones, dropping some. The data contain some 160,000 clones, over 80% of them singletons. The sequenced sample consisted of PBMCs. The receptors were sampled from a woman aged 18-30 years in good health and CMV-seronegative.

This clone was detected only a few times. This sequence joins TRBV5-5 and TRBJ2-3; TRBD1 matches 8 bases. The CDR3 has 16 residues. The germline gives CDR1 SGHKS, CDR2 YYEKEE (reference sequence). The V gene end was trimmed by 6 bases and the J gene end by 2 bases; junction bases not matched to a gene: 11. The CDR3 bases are TGTGCCAGCAACGCCGGGACAGGTTCGATCACAGATACGCAGTATTTT. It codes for CASNAGTGSITDTQYF.

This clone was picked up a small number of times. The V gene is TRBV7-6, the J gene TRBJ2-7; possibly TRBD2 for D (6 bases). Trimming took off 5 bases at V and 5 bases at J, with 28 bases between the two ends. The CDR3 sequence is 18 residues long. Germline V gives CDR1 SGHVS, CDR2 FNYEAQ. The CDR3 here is CASSQPHRRGQEVHEQYF. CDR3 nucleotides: TGTGCCAGCAGCCAACCCCATCGGCGGGGCCAAGAGGTCCACGAGCAGTACTTC.

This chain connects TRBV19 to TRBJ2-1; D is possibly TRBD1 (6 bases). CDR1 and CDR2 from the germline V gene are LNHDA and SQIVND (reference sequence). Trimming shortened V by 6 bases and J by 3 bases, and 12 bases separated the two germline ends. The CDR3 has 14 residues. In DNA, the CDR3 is TGTGCCAGTAGGAGGGGGATCGGCTACAATGAGCAGTTCTTC. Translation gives CASRRGIGYNEQFF.

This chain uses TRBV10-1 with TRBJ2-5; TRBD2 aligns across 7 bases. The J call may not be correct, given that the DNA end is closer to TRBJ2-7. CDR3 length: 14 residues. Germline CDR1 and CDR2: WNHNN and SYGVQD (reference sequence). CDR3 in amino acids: CASIPRGGGYEQYF. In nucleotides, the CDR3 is TGCGCCAGCATCCCCCGTGGGGGGGGCTACGAGCAGTACTTC.

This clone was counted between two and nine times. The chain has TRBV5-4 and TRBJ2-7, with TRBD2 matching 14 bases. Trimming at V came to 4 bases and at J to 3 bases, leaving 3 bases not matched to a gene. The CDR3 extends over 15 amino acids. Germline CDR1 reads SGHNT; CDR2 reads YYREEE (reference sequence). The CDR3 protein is CASSQGLAGGYEQYF. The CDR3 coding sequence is TGTGCCAGCAGCCAAGGACTAGCGGGGGGCTACGAGCAGTACTTC.

This chain's CDR3 is CASSMGTGGNTEAFF. In DNA, the CDR3 is TGTGCCAGTAGTATGGGGACAGGGGGGAACACTGAAGCTTTCTTT. This chain connects TRBV19 to TRBJ1-1; 11 nucleotides align to TRBD1. The CDR3 runs to 15 residues. The V gene's germline CDR1 is LNHDA and CDR2 SQIVND (reference sequence). Trimming cost V 3 bases and J 1 base; bases outside gene matches: 1.

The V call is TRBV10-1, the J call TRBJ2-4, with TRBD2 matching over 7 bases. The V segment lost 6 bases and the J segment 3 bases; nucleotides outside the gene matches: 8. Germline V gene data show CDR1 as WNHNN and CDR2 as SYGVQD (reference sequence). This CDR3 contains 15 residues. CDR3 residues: CASSAAGERKNIQYF. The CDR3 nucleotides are TGCGCCAGCAGCGCGGCGGGGGAACGCAAAAACATTCAGTACTTC.

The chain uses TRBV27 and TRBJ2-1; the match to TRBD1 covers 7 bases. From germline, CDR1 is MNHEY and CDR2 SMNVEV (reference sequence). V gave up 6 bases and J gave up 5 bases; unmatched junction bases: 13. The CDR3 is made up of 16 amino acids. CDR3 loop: CASSHGTVTIHNEQFF. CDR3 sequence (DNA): TGTGCCAGCAGCCATGGGACAGTAACGATTCACAATGAGCAGTTCTTC.

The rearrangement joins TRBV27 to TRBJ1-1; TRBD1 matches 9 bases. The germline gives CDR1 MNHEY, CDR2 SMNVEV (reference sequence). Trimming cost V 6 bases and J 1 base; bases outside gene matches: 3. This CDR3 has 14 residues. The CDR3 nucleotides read TGTGCCAGCAGACGACAGGGGGAGAACACTGAAGCTTTCTTT. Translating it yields CASRRQGENTEAFF.

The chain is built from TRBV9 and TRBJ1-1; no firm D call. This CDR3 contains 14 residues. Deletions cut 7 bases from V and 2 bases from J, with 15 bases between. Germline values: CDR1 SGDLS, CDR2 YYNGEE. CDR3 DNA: TGTGCCAGCCCCAGGAAAGGGAGCAACACTGAAGCTTTCTTT. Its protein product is CASPRKGSNTEAFF.

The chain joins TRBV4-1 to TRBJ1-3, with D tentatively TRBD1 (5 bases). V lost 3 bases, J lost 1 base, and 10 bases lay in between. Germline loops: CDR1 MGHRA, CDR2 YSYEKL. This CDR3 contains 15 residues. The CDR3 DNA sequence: TGCGCCAGCAGCCAGGGACTGTCATCTGGAAACACCATATATTTT. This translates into CASSQGLSSGNTIYF.

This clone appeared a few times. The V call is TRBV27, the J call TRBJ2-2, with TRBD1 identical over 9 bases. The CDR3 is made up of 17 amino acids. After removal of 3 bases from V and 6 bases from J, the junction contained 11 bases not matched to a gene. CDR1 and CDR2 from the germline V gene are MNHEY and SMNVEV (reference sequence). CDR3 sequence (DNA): TGTGCCAGCAGTTTCGGAGTCGGGACAGGGACGCCCGGGGAGCTGTTTTTT. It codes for CASSFGVGTGTPGELFF.

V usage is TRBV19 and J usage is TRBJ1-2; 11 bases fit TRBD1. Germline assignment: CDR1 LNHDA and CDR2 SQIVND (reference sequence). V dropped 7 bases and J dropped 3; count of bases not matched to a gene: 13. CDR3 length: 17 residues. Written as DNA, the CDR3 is TGTGCCAGTACCCCCGGGACAGGGGGGCCGGGTCACTATGGCTACACCTTC. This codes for CASTPGTGGPGHYGYTF.

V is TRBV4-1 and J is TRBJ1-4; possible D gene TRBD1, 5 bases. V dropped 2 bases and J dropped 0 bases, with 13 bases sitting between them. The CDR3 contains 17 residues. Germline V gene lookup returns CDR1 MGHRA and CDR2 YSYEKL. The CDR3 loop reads CASSQLSRVATNEKLFF. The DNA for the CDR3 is TGCGCCAGCAGCCAATTGTCCAGGGTAGCAACTAATGAAAAACTGTTTTTT.

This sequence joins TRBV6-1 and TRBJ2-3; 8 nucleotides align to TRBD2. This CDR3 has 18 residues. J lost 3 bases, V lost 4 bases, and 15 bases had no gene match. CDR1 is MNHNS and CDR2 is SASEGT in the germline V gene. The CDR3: CASSATLSGAKPTDTQYF. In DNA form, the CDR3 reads TGTGCCAGCAGTGCAACCCTTAGCGGGGCTAAACCAACAGATACGCAGTATTTT.

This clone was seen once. CDR3 coding DNA: TGTGCCAGCAGTTTGGCAGGGCCATACAATGAGCAGTTCTTC. Encoded protein: CASSLAGPYNEQFF. This chain uses TRBV27 with TRBJ2-1; weak D call: TRBD1 (5 bases). From germline, CDR1 is MNHEY and CDR2 SMNVEV (reference sequence). V was shortened by 3 bases and J by 4 bases, with 10 bases between the two germline ends. CDR3 size: 14 residues.

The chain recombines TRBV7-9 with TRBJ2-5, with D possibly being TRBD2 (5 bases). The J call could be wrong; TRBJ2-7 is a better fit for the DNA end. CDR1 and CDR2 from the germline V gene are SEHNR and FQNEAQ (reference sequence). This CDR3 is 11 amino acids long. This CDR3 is CASAEGYEQYF. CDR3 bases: TGTGCCAGCGCCGAGGGCTACGAGCAGTACTTC.

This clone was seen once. The CDR3 nucleotides are TGTGCCAGCAGTGATTCGAAAAGCGGGGAGTCCTACAATGAGCAGTTCTTC. It specifies CASSDSKSGESYNEQFF. The chain has TRBV27 and TRBJ2-1; 7 bases match TRBD2. From germline, CDR1 is MNHEY and CDR2 SMNVEV (reference sequence). With V trimmed by 5 bases and J by 1 base, 11 bases remained unmatched. The CDR3 has 17 amino acids.

For the CDR3, the DNA is TGTGCCAGCAGCGTATCGGGGGGGCCGGGCACAGATACGCAGTATTTT. This gives the protein CASSVSGGPGTDTQYF. The V and J genes are TRBV11-3 and TRBJ2-3, with 8 bases aligning to TRBD2. J lost 1 base, V lost 5 bases, and 8 bases had no gene match. Germline V gene lookup returns CDR1 SGHNT and CDR2 YENEEA. The CDR3 extends over 16 amino acids.

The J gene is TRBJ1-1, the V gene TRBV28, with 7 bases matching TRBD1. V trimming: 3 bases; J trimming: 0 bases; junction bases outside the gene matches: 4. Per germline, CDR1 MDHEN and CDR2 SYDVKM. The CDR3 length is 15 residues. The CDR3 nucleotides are TGTGCCAGCAGTTTTCCAGGGGGTATGAACACTGAAGCTTTCTTT. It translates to CASSFPGGMNTEAFF.

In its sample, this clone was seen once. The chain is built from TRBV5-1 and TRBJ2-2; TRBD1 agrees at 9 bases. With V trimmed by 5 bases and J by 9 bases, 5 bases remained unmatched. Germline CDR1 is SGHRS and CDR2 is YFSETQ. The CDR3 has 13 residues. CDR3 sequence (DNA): TGCGCCAGCAGGGGACAGGGAGTGCGGGAGCTGTTTTTT. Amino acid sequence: CASRGQGVRELFF.

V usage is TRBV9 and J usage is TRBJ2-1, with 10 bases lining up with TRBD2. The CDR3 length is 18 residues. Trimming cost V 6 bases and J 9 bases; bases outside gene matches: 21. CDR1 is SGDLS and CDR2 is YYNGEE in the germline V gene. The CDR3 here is CASNPPASSGGLGSEQFF. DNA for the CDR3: TGTGCCAGCAACCCCCCAGCATCTAGCGGGGGACTTGGTAGTGAGCAGTTCTTC.

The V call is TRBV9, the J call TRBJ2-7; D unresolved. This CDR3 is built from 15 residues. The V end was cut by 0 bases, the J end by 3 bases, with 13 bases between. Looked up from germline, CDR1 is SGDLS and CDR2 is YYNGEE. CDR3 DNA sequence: TGTGCCAGCAGCGTAGACCCAGTAAGAATCTACGAGCAGTACTTC. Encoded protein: CASSVDPVRIYEQYF.

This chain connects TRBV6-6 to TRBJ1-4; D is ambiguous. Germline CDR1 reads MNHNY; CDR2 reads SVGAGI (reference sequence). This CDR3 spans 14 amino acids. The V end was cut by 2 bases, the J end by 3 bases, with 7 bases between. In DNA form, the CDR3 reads TGTGCCAGCAGTTACGGAGGGCCTAATGAAAAACTGTTTTTT. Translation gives CASSYGGPNEKLFF.

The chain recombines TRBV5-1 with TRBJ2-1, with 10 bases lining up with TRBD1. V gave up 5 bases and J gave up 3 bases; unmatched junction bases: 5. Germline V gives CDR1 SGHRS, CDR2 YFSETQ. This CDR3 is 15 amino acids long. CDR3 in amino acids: CASRLDRGLYNEQFF. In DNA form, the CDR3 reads TGCGCCAGCAGGTTAGACAGGGGGCTCTACAATGAGCAGTTCTTC.

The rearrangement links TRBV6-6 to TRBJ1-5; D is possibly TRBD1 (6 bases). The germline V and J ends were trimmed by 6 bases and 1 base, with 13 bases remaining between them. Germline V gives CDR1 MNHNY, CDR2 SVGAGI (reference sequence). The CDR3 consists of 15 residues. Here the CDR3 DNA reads TGTGCCAGCAGCGGCGGACAGACGAGCAATCAGCCCCAGCATTTT. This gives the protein CASSGGQTSNQPQHF.

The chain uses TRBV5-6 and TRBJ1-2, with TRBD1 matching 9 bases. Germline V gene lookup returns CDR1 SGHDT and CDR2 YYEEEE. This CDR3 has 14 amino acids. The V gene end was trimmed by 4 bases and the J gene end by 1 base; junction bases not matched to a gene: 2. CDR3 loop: CASSQGQGNYGYTF. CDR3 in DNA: TGTGCCAGCAGCCAGGGACAGGGTAACTATGGCTACACCTTC. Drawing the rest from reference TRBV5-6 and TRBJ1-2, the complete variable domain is DAGVTQSPTHLIKTRGQQVTLRCSPKSGHDTVSWYQQALGQGPQFIFQYYEEEERQRGNFPDRFSGHQFPNYSSELNVNALLLGDSALYLCASSQGQGNYGYTFGSGTRLTVV.

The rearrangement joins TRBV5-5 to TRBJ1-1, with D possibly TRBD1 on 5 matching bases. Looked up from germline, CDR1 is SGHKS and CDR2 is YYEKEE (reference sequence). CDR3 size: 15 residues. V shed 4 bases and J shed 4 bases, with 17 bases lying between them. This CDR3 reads CASSQGEGSATEAFF. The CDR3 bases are TGTGCCAGCAGCCAAGGGGAGGGCTCGGCCACTGAAGCTTTCTTT.

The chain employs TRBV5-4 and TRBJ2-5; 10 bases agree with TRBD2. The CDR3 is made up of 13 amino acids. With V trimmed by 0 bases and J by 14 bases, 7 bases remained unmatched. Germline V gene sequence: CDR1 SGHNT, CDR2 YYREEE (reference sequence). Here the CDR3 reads CASSLAASGGIYF. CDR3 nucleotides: TGTGCCAGCAGCTTGGCGGCTAGCGGGGGTATATACTTC.

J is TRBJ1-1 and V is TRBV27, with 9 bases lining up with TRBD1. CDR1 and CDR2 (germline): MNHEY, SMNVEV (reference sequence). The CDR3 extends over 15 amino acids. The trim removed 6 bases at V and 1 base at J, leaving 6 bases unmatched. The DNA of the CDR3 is TGTGCCAGCAGGCGAACAGGGGGCCCGAACACTGAAGCTTTCTTT. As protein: CASRRTGGPNTEAFF.

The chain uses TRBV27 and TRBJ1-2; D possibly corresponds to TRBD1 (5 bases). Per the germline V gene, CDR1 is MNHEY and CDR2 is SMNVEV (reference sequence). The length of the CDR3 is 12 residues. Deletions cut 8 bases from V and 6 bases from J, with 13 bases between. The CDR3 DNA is TGTGCCAGCGTCAGGGATGAGAATGGCTACACCTTC. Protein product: CASVRDENGYTF.

The CDR3 loop is CASSRRTGKFDEQFF. CDR3 nucleotide sequence: TGTGCCAGCAGCAGAAGGACAGGGAAATTCGATGAGCAGTTCTTC. This chain joins TRBV11-3 and TRBJ2-1, with 8 bases lining up with TRBD1. The CDR3 covers 15 residues. J lost 8 bases, V lost 5 bases, and 11 bases had no gene match. Germline values: CDR1 SGHNT, CDR2 YENEEA.